The present T cell receptor (beta chain) was sequenced within a study of human T cells and chemical hapten exposure. As for the study in general: Small differences in pooled library volume mainly drove the variation in TCR yields per sample.

This clonotype was seen many times. TCRdb reanalysed the RACE reads using MiXCR and keeps one entry per CDR3 protein. The sample carries tens of thousands of distinct CDR3 sequences, 8% to 10% recorded once. The time point is: pre-sensitization, week 0. Treatment given: therapeutic diphenylcyclopropenone sensitization with weekly scalp DPC. CDR1 is MNHEY, CDR2 SVGAGI, per germline. Deletions cut 7 bases from V and 4 bases from J, with 14 bases between. The CDR3 runs 14 residues. The chain carries TRBV6-5 and TRBJ2-1; either TRBD1 or TRBD2 may supply D (6 bases each). The sample was whole blood, taken in connection with sensitization to the hapten diphenylcyclopropenone (DPC). The sequence derives from a woman in her forties with alopecia areata. Some clones in this sample may be carry-over from other donors' samples. CDR3 coding DNA: TGTGCCAGCACAAGGGGGGCCAGGTACAATGAGCAGTTCTTC. Residues: CASTRGARYNEQFF.